Below, 15 T cell receptor beta chains from the same sample are listed, as sequenced in a study of Graves' ophthalmopathy and Graves' hyperthyroidism. Amplification of the TCR beta CDR3 regions used RNA transcripts (as template). The first-round RT-PCR employed HTBI primers together with the Qiagen OneStep RT-PCR kit. A multiplex PCR was then performed as the second round. One entry per CDR3 protein, called by TCRdb with MiXCR from the multiplex PCR reads. The sample comprises around 470,000 distinct CDR3 sequences, roughly 14% of which are singletons, and around 9.8% rests with the top ten. Sequencing was done on a sample of blood. The source of these receptors is a woman aged 25 to 39 with Graves' ophthalmopathy.

This clonotype was recorded a few times. J is TRBJ2-2 and V is TRBV30; D may be TRBD1 (6 bases). The CDR3 loop spans 13 amino acids. Between the trimmed V and J ends, which lost 5 bases and 6 bases, there was a span of 13 bases. Germline CDR1 and CDR2: GTSNPN and SVGIG (reference sequence). CDR3 residues: CAWVGQHAGELFF. CDR3 DNA sequence: TGTGCCTGGGTGGGACAACACGCCGGGGAGCTGTTTTTT. Full variable domain (remainder filled in from reference TRBV30 and TRBJ2-2): SQTIHQWPATLVQPVGSPLSLECTVEGTSNPNLYWYRQAAGRGLQLLFYSVGIGQISSEVPQNLSASRPQDRQFILSSKKLLLSDSGFYLCAWVGQHAGELFFGEGSRLTVL.

This clonotype has at least ten counts. The chain recombines TRBV5-1 with TRBJ1-1; no clear D. Germline CDR1 reads SGHRS; CDR2 reads YFSETQ. Deletions cut 0 bases from V and 4 bases from J, with 7 bases between. The CDR3 contains 13 residues. CDR3 region: CASSLEATTEAFF. Written as DNA, the CDR3 is TGCGCCAGCAGCTTGGAGGCAACCACTGAAGCTTTCTTT.

This clonotype was found many times. The chain joins TRBV12-3 or TRBV12-4 to TRBJ2-2, with D possibly matching TRBD1 (5 bases). V was cut by 6 bases and J by 8 bases, with 7 bases left in between. The CDR3 length is 11 residues. Here the CDR3 DNA reads TGTGCCAGCAGACGACAGGGGGAGCTGTTTTTT. As protein: CASRRQGELFF.

This clonotype was counted many times. V gene TRBV24-1 combines with J gene TRBJ2-5; D is ambiguous. The V gene's germline CDR1 is KGHDR and CDR2 SFDVKD. The length of the CDR3 is 13 residues. Deletions cut 4 bases from V and 2 bases from J, with 7 bases between. The CDR3 sequence: CATSEVGQETQYF. The CDR3 DNA follows: TGTGCCACCAGTGAGGTGGGGCAAGAGACCCAGTACTTC.

This clonotype has a handful of counts. The chain links TRBV19 to TRBJ1-1; D remains ambiguous. CDR3 length: 13 residues. V was cut by 2 bases and J by 3 bases, with 7 bases left in between. CDR1 is LNHDA, CDR2 SQIVND, per germline (reference sequence). The DNA for the CDR3 is TGTGCCAGTAGTATAAGGAGGTACACTGAAGCTTTCTTT. It yields the protein CASSIRRYTEAFF.

This clonotype was seen repeatedly, ten times or more. The J gene is TRBJ2-5, the V gene TRBV11-2, with 12 bases lining up with TRBD1. V trimming: 1 base; J trimming: 7 bases; junction bases outside the gene matches: 7. CDR1 and CDR2 from the germline V gene are SGHAT and FQNNGV. The CDR3 runs 16 residues. CDR3 sequence: CASSLAGTGGAGTQYF. The CDR3 nucleotides read TGTGCCAGCAGCTTAGCCGGGACAGGGGGCGCCGGGACCCAGTACTTC.

V is TRBV18 and J is TRBJ2-5; 11 bases fit TRBD2. J gave up 5 bases and V 6 bases, and 11 bases lay outside the gene matches. Germline V lookup: CDR1 KGHSH, CDR2 LQKENI. There are 16 residues in the CDR3. The CDR3 spells CASSLATSGVLETQYF. The CDR3 bases are TGTGCCAGCTCGCTCGCGACTAGCGGGGTTCTGGAGACCCAGTACTTC.

This clonotype was counted at least ten times. J is TRBJ2-3 and V is TRBV27; D possibly uses TRBD1 or TRBD2 (5 bases each). V gave up 6 bases and J gave up 4 bases, with 17 bases separating them. CDR1 and CDR2 (germline): MNHEY, SMNVEV (reference sequence). The CDR3 length is 15 residues. CDR3 protein: CASRPGLGRADTQYF. In nucleotides, the CDR3 is TGTGCCAGCAGGCCAGGTTTGGGGCGGGCAGATACGCAGTATTTT.

This clonotype occurred many times. The chain couples TRBV15 to TRBJ1-2; D is unresolved. CDR3 length: 14 residues. CDR1 and CDR2 from the germline V gene are LNHNV and YYDKDF (reference sequence). Trimming shortened V by 5 bases and J by 6 bases, and 16 bases separated the two germline ends. CDR3 in DNA: TGTGCCACCAGCGAACAGCGGGGAGGCGATGGCTACACCTTC. Residues: CATSEQRGGDGYTF.

The chain employs TRBV12-3 or TRBV12-4 and TRBJ2-5, with D possibly TRBD1 on 6 matching bases. This CDR3 contains 15 residues. Trimming pared 6 bases from V and 4 bases from J, leaving 18 bases between. CDR3 residues: CASSLPTGSAETQYF. Here the CDR3 DNA reads TGTGCCAGCAGCCTTCCTACAGGGTCGGCAGAGACCCAGTACTTC.

This clonotype was counted at least ten times. The rearrangement links TRBV19 to TRBJ1-2; no definite D call. Germline V gene sequence: CDR1 LNHDA, CDR2 SQIVND (reference sequence). V lost 5 bases and J lost 3, with 4 bases in between. The CDR3 has 11 residues. The CDR3 region is CASSAHYGYTF. The CDR3 nucleotides read TGTGCCAGTAGTGCTCACTATGGCTACACCTTC.

This clonotype was found many times. CDR3 DNA sequence: TGTGCCAGCAGCTTCCTTAAGTCGGACGAAGGTAGCGGCTTTCAAGAGACCCAGTACTTC. Protein: CASSFLKSDEGSGFQETQYF. V is TRBV11-1 and J is TRBJ2-5; tentative D call: TRBD2 (6 bases). V gave up 3 bases and J gave up 2 bases, with 28 bases separating them. Germline CDR1 SGHAT, CDR2 FQDESV (reference sequence). The CDR3 length is 20 residues.

The rearrangement uses TRBV5-6 and TRBJ2-7; TRBD2 might be the D (5 bases). V was shortened by 1 base and J by 4 bases, with 15 bases between the two germline ends. The CDR3 runs 15 residues. CDR1 is SGHDT, CDR2 YYEEEE, per germline. The chain's CDR3 is CASSLTIGKWYEQYF. The CDR3 DNA reads TGTGCCAGCAGCTTGACTATCGGGAAGTGGTACGAGCAGTACTTC.

This clonotype was seen only a few times. This sequence joins TRBV3-1 and TRBJ1-5; a possible D gene is TRBD1 (5 bases). This CDR3 contains 14 residues. V lost 1 base to trimming and J lost 6 bases, with 10 bases between them. In germline, CDR1 is LGHDT, CDR2 YNNKEL (reference sequence). The CDR3 DNA follows: TGTGCCAGCAGCCAAGGAGGGGTCGGTCAGCCCCAGCATTTT. Its protein is CASSQGGVGQPQHF.

This clonotype showed up many times. The chain has TRBV5-1 and TRBJ2-7; D uncertain. The germline V gene has CDR1 SGHRS and CDR2 YFSETQ. CDR3 length: 13 residues. The ends were cut back, 2 bases at V and 2 bases at J, with 8 bases in the middle. The CDR3 bases are TGCGCCAGCAGCTTAGACATAACCTACGAGCAGTACTTC. Translated: CASSLDITYEQYF. Based on the CDR3 plus reference TRBV5-1 and TRBJ2-7, the full variable domain is KAGVTQTPRYLIKTRGQQVTLSCSPISGHRSVSWYQQTPGQGLQFLFEYFSETQRNKGNFPGRFSGRQFSNSRSEMNVSTLELGDSALYLCASSLDITYEQYFGPGTRLTVT.